This T cell receptor beta chain derives from a study of T cells in Graves' hyperthyroidism and ophthalmopathy. This clonotype was counted many times. This CDR3 is 15 amino acids long. V dropped 0 bases and J dropped 3 bases, with 11 bases sitting between them. Germline lookup yields CDR1 MNHNY and CDR2 SVGAGI (reference sequence). Amplification targeted TCR beta CDR3 regions from RNA transcripts. Initially, a first-round RT-PCR of the TCR CDR3 employed the HTBI primer set. Using its own MiXCR run on the multiplex PCR reads, TCRdb lists one record per CDR3 protein. The sample yields 500,000 to 750,000 distinct CDR3 sequences, under 60% seen once.

Sample: peripheral blood or thyroid tissue (not recorded which). The sequence derives from a woman between 18 and 29 years old with Graves' hyperthyroidism. The chain couples TRBV6-6 to TRBJ1-1, with D possibly matching TRBD1 (6 bases). CDR3 amino acids: CASSYSTGRDTEAFF. CDR3 bases: TGTGCCAGCAGTTACTCTACAGGGCGGGACACTGAAGCTTTCTTT.